These T cell receptor beta chains were read from a single sample in a study of T cells in Graves' hyperthyroidism and ophthalmopathy. Using its own MiXCR run on the multiplex PCR reads, TCRdb lists one record per CDR3 protein. The sample has a few hundred thousand distinct CDR3 sequences; over 15% are singletons. The sequencing sample was made of blood. The receptors derive from a woman under 30 with Graves' hyperthyroidism. CDR3s include the opening cysteine and the closing phenylalanine or tryptophan. A D gene is named only where the DNA matches it firmly. Some rows mark clone size as missing; the rest say once, few, many or name a class of expanded clone.

J: TRBJ2-2; D: .; V: TRBV18; size: .; DNA: TGTGCCAGCTCACCACCTGCCCCGGACAGAGACACCGGGGAGCTGTTTTTT; CDR3: CASSPPAPDRDTGELFF
J: TRBJ2-2; D: TRBD2; V: TRBV2; size: many; DNA: TGTGCCAGCAAGCAGCGGGGGACCCAGGACACCGGGGAGCTGTTTTTT; CDR3: CASKQRGTQDTGELFF
J: TRBJ1-6; D: .; V: TRBV11-1; size: few; DNA: TGTGCCAGCAGCCCAAGGGGAGGCTTCTCCTATAATTCACCCCTCCACTTT; CDR3: CASSPRGGFSYNSPLHF
J: TRBJ2-2; D: TRBD2; V: TRBV5-1; size: once; DNA: TGCGCCAGCAGCACCGGTCTAGGGAGGGGGAACACCGGGGAGCTGTTTTTT; CDR3: CASSTGLGRGNTGELFF
J: TRBJ1-1; D: TRBD1; V: TRBV6-1; size: many; DNA: TGTGCCAGCAGTGAACAGGGGGGCGCGAGCACTGAAGCTTTCTTT; CDR3: CASSEQGGASTEAFF
J: TRBJ1-2; D: .; V: TRBV30; size: many; DNA: TGTGCCTGGAGGACCCCGGGTAGTGCTAACTATGGCTACACCTTC; CDR3: CAWRTPGSANYGYTF
J: TRBJ2-7; D: .; V: TRBV27; size: .; DNA: TGTGCCAGCGACAACCGGGGATTAGGCTCCTACGAGCAGTACTTC; CDR3: CASDNRGLGSYEQYF
J: TRBJ1-2; D: .; V: TRBV10-3; size: many; DNA: TGTGCGTTCCGGGGGGCAGACTATGGCTACACCTTC; CDR3: CAFRGADYGYTF
J: TRBJ1-5; D: .; V: TRBV20-1; size: many; DNA: TGCAGTGCTAGGGGAGGGATGGGGAATCAGCCCCAGCATTTT; CDR3: CSARGGMGNQPQHF
J: TRBJ1-1; D: TRBD1; V: TRBV20-1; size: many; DNA: TGCAGTGCTAGTAATCAGGGGGCCACTGAAGCTTTCTTT; CDR3: CSASNQGATEAFF
J: TRBJ2-2; D: .; V: TRBV9; size: .; DNA: TGTGCCAGCAGCGTAGCTATGGTCCAGGCGATGAACACCGGGGAGCTGTTTTTT; CDR3: CASSVAMVQAMNTGELFF
J: TRBJ2-7; D: .; V: TRBV6-1; size: many; DNA: TGTGCCAGCAGTGAAGCGCTTCGTGACGAGCAGTACTTC; CDR3: CASSEALRDEQYF
J: TRBJ2-5; D: .; V: TRBV18; size: .; DNA: TGTGCCAGCTCACTAACCGGGACAAGCGGAGTAGAGACCCAGTACTTC; CDR3: CASSLTGTSGVETQYF
J: TRBJ1-5; D: .; V: TRBV5-1; size: many; DNA: TGCGCCAGCAGCTTGGATGGGGGGAAGAACCAGCCCCAGCATTTT; CDR3: CASSLDGGKNQPQHF
J: TRBJ2-7; D: .; V: TRBV11-3; size: few; DNA: TGTGCCAGCAGAGCTGGGGGCGAGCAGTACTTC; CDR3: CASRAGGEQYF
J: TRBJ2-7; D: TRBD1; V: TRBV13; size: many; DNA: TGTGCCAGCGGGGTACGACAGGGGGCGGGGGAGCAGTACTTC; CDR3: CASGVRQGAGEQYF
J: TRBJ1-2; D: .; V: TRBV5-1; size: many; DNA: TGCGCCAGCACCCAAGAAAGGAACCCCTATGGCTACACCTTC; CDR3: CASTQERNPYGYTF
J: TRBJ2-2; D: .; V: TRBV5-1; size: .; DNA: TGCGCCAGCAGCCAGAAAGACAGTCCCACCGGGGAGCTGTTTTTT; CDR3: CASSQKDSPTGELFF
J: TRBJ2-7; D: .; V: TRBV5-1; size: many; DNA: TGCGCCAGCAGCATGGACTCCTACGAGCAGTACTTC; CDR3: CASSMDSYEQYF
J: TRBJ2-7; D: .; V: TRBV7-2; size: many; DNA: TGTGCCAGCAGCCCTCTGGCCCGTAGGGGCGCCTACGAGCAGTACTTC; CDR3: CASSPLARRGAYEQYF
J: TRBJ2-7; D: TRBD1; V: TRBV7-8; size: few; DNA: TGTGCCAGCAGCTATCCGGGACAGGGGAATGAATACGAGCAGTACTTC; CDR3: CASSYPGQGNEYEQYF
J: TRBJ1-5; D: .; V: TRBV5-5; size: many; DNA: TGTGCCAGCAGTACAGACACAAACAATCAGCCCCAGCATTTT; CDR3: CASSTDTNNQPQHF
J: TRBJ2-7; D: TRBD1; V: TRBV5-1; size: few; DNA: TGCGCCAGTCGAAGGGACAGCAACACCTACGAGCAGTACTTC; CDR3: CASRRDSNTYEQYF
J: TRBJ2-5; D: .; V: TRBV6-5; size: .; DNA: TGTGCCAGCAGTTTCACGGGACGTAAGGAGACCCAGTACTTC; CDR3: CASSFTGRKETQYF
J: TRBJ2-7; D: .; V: TRBV29-1; size: many; DNA: TGCAGCGTTGCGGGTGGACTTTCTACCTACGAGCAGTACTTC; CDR3: CSVAGGLSTYEQYF
J: TRBJ2-5; D: TRBD1; V: TRBV20-1; size: many; DNA: TGCAGTGCTAGAAATCGACAGGGAGAGACCCAGTACTTC; CDR3: CSARNRQGETQYF
J: TRBJ1-1; D: .; V: TRBV5-1; size: many; DNA: TGCGCCAGCAGTTCACGGGGGACGAACACTGAAGCTTTCTTT; CDR3: CASSSRGTNTEAFF
J: TRBJ2-7; D: .; V: TRBV6-5; size: many; DNA: TGTGCCAGCAGAGCTTTCCGGGACCAGTCCTACGAGCAGTACTTC; CDR3: CASRAFRDQSYEQYF
J: TRBJ1-1; D: TRBD1; V: TRBV28; size: .; DNA: TGTGCCAGCAGTTTGTCCAAGGGGGCAGGGAGCACTGAAGCTTTCTTT; CDR3: CASSLSKGAGSTEAFF
J: TRBJ1-1; D: .; V: TRBV29-1; size: many; DNA: TGCAGCGCTGGCATCTTTGCCCAGCCTGAAGCTTTCTTT; CDR3: CSAGIFAQPEAFF
J: TRBJ2-7; D: TRBD1; V: TRBV5-1; size: many; DNA: TGCGCCAGCAGCCTCCGGGACAGGGCAAGAGAGCAGTACTTC; CDR3: CASSLRDRAREQYF
J: TRBJ2-5; D: .; V: TRBV28; size: many; DNA: TGTGCCAGCAGGTGGTCGGGTGAGGAGACCCAGTACTTC; CDR3: CASRWSGEETQYF
J: TRBJ1-3; D: .; V: TRBV24-1; size: .; DNA: TGTGCCACCAGTGAACCCCCCGGACGGGACTCTGGAAACACCATATATTTT; CDR3: CATSEPPGRDSGNTIYF
J: TRBJ1-2; D: TRBD1; V: TRBV12-3/TRBV12-4; size: .; DNA: TGTGCCAGCAGTCGTGCCGACAGGGCGCATGGCTACACCTTC; CDR3: CASSRADRAHGYTF
J: TRBJ1-2; D: .; V: TRBV5-1; size: many; DNA: TGCGCCAGCAGCGCTGGAGGGTCAAGCTATGGCTACACCTTC; CDR3: CASSAGGSSYGYTF
J: TRBJ1-5; D: .; V: TRBV6-1; size: many; DNA: TGTGCCAGCAAAGGACGGAATAGCAATCAGCCCCAGCATTTT; CDR3: CASKGRNSNQPQHF
J: TRBJ2-5; D: TRBD1; V: TRBV18; size: many; DNA: TGTGCCAGCCAACAAGACAGGGCTCAAGAGACCCAGTACTTC; CDR3: CASQQDRAQETQYF
J: TRBJ1-2; D: TRBD1; V: TRBV4-1; size: many; DNA: TGCGCCAGCAGCCAAGAAACAGGGGGCTATGGCTACACCTTC; CDR3: CASSQETGGYGYTF
J: TRBJ1-5; D: .; V: TRBV19; size: many; DNA: TGTGCCAGTAGTATAGACGGCGGTTTCAATCAGCCCCAGCATTTT; CDR3: CASSIDGGFNQPQHF
J: TRBJ2-7; D: .; V: TRBV28; size: many; DNA: TGTGCCAGCATAACTGCGGGCCTTAAAGGACAGTACTACGAGCAGTACTTC; CDR3: CASITAGLKGQYYEQYF
J: TRBJ2-2; D: TRBD1; V: TRBV6-2/TRBV6-3; size: many; DNA: TGTGCCACCCTCCGGGACAGAAACACCGGGGAGCTGTTTTTT; CDR3: CATLRDRNTGELFF
J: TRBJ2-5; D: TRBD1; V: TRBV12-3/TRBV12-4; size: .; DNA: TGTGCCAGCAGCACTACCGGGACAGCCTTACAAGAGACCCAGTACTTC; CDR3: CASSTTGTALQETQYF
J: TRBJ1-2; D: TRBD1; V: TRBV6-5; size: many; DNA: TGTGCCAGCAGTACGACACAGGGGGCGCGAGGCTACACCTTC; CDR3: CASSTTQGARGYTF
J: TRBJ2-5; D: .; V: TRBV9; size: many; DNA: TGTGCCAGCAGCGTAAACCCAGACGGAATACGGGAGACCCAGTACTTC; CDR3: CASSVNPDGIRETQYF
J: TRBJ1-2; D: .; V: TRBV13; size: many; DNA: TGTGCCAGCAGCTTAGGCGGGGGTAACTATGGCTACACCTTC; CDR3: CASSLGGGNYGYTF
J: TRBJ1-2; D: .; V: TRBV4-1; size: few; DNA: TGCGCCAGCAGCCAAGGGGTGATAAAGAGTGGGGTCTCCGGAATCTATGGCTACACCTTC; CDR3: CASSQGVIKSGVSGIYGYTF
J: TRBJ1-1; D: .; V: TRBV11-3; size: many; DNA: TGTGCTAGCAGCCCAGGAGGGATGAACACTGAAGCTTTCTTT; CDR3: CASSPGGMNTEAFF
J: TRBJ2-5; D: TRBD2; V: TRBV6-5; size: many; DNA: TGTGCCAGCAGTTACTCGTCGGAAGCGGGGGGGCCCCAGTACTTC; CDR3: CASSYSSEAGGPQYF
J: TRBJ2-2; D: TRBD1; V: TRBV11-2; size: many; DNA: TGTGCCAGCAGCTTAGGGGGACAGGGGAACACCGGGGAGCTGTTTTTT; CDR3: CASSLGGQGNTGELFF
J: TRBJ1-5; D: TRBD1; V: TRBV27; size: many; DNA: TGTGCCAGCAGTTTGGGGTCAGGGGGCCTTCAGCCCCAGCATTTT; CDR3: CASSLGSGGLQPQHF
J: TRBJ2-7; D: .; V: TRBV28; size: many; DNA: TGTGCCAGCACCGAAGGGATGACCTACGAGCAGTACTTC; CDR3: CASTEGMTYEQYF
J: TRBJ1-2; D: .; V: TRBV2; size: many; DNA: TGTGCGAGCATAGGGGTCCGGACATATGGCTACACCTTC; CDR3: CASIGVRTYGYTF
J: TRBJ1-3; D: .; V: TRBV20-1; size: many; DNA: TGCAGTGCTAGAGACGCGGACTCTGGAAACACCATATATTTT; CDR3: CSARDADSGNTIYF
J: TRBJ1-5; D: .; V: TRBV2; size: once; DNA: TGTGCCAGCAGGGCGGACGTACGGAATCAGCCTCAGCATTTT; CDR3: CASRADVRNQPQHF
J: TRBJ1-1; D: .; V: TRBV27; size: .; DNA: TGTGCCAGCAGTGACTCGGTTAGGGGCGAGACCGAAGCTTTCTTT; CDR3: CASSDSVRGETEAFF
J: TRBJ2-7; D: .; V: TRBV28; size: .; DNA: TGTGCCAGCAGTTCAGGGACCGAGCAGTACTTC; CDR3: CASSSGTEQYF
J: TRBJ1-5; D: .; V: TRBV29-1; size: many; DNA: TGCAGCGTTCTCCCGACCGTAGGACAGCCCCAGCATTTT; CDR3: CSVLPTVGQPQHF
J: TRBJ2-2; D: TRBD1; V: TRBV2; size: many; DNA: TGTGCCAGCAGGCTAGACAGGGCTCTCGCGAACACCGGGGAGCTGTTTTTT; CDR3: CASRLDRALANTGELFF
J: TRBJ1-1; D: .; V: TRBV12-3/TRBV12-4; size: .; DNA: TGTGCCAGCAGCTCCCTAGGGACAACTGAAGCTTTCTTT; CDR3: CASSSLGTTEAFF
J: TRBJ2-5; D: .; V: TRBV18; size: many; DNA: TGTGCCAGCTCACCACGTGTAGGGCTGGAGACCCAGTACTTC; CDR3: CASSPRVGLETQYF